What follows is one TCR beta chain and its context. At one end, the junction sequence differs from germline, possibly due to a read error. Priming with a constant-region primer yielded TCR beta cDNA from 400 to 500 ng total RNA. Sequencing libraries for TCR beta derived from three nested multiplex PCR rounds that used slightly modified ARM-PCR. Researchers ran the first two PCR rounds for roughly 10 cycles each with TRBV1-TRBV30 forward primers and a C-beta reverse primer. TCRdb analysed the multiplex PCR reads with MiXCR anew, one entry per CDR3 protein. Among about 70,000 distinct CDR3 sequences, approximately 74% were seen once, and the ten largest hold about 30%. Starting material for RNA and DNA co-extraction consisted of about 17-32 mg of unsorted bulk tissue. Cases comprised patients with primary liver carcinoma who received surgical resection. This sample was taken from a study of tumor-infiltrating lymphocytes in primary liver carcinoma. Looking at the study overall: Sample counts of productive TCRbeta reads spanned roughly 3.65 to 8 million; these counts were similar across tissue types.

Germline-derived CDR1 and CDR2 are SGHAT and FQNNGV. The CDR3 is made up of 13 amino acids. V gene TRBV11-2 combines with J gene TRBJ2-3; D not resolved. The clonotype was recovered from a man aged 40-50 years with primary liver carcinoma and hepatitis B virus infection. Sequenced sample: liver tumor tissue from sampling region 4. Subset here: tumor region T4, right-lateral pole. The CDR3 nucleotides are TGTGCCAGCAGCTGGGGTGAGGTGGATACGCGGTATTTT. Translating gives CASSWGEVDTRYF.